The source of this T cell receptor (beta chain) is a study of breast tumors, draining lymph nodes, adjacent tissues. Study-wide findings and caveats: Data fit most tumor T cells coming from lymph node, expanding in tumor.

Samples came from axillary lymph nodes draining the breast cancer. Germline V gene lookup returns CDR1 SEHNR and CDR2 FQNEAQ (reference sequence). The CDR3 is 10 residues long, counting both termini. TCRdb called the multiplex PCR reads again in MiXCR, with one record for every CDR3 protein. The table has 150,000 to 200,000 distinct CDR3 sequences, over 25% seen once. A remark on this clonotype: Its antigen remains unknown. Without the conserved terminal phenylalanine or tryptophan, this CDR3 likely stems from a read error. The limits of the CDR3 on the DNA are not certain, so only TCRdb's listed CDR3 is given.

Sample: axillary lymph node tissue. J is TRBJ2-3 and V is TRBV7-9; TRBD2 reflects the table's D call only, with no check against the DNA. This clonotype was sampled from a female donor with breast cancer. Some clones in this sample may be carry-over from other donors' samples. The CDR3 sequence is CASSLGGTDY.